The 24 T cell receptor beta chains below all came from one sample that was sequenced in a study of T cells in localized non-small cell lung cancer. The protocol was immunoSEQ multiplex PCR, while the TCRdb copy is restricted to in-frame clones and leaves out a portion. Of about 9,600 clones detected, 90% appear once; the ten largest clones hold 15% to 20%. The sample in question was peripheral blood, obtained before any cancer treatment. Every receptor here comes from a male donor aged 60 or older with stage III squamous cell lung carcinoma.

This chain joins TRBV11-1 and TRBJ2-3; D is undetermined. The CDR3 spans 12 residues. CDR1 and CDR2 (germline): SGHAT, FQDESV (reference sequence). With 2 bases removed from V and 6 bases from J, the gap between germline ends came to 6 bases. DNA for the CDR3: TGTGCCAGCAGCTTAATGTCGGATACGCAGTATTTT. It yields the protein CASSLMSDTQYF.

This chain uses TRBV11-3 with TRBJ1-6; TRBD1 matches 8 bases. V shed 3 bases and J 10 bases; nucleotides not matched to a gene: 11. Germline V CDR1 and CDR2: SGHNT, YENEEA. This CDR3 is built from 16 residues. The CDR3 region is CASSFGQGYSGSPLHF. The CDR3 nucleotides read TGTGCCAGCAGCTTCGGACAGGGCTACTCTGGGTCACCCCTCCACTTT.

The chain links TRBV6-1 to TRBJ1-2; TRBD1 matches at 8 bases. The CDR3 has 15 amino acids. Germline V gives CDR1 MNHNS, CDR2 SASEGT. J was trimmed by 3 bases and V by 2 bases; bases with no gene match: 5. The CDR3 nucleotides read TGTGCCAGCAGTGAAAGGACAGGGCGAGACTATGGCTACACCTTC. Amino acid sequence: CASSERTGRDYGYTF.

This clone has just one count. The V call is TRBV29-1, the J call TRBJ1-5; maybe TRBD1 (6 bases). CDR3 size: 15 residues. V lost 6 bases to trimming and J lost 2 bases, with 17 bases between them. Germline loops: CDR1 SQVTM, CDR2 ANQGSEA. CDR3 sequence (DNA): TGCAGCGTCGCCCTGACCAACAGGGGCAATCAGCCCCAGCATTTT. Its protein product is CSVALTNRGNQPQHF.

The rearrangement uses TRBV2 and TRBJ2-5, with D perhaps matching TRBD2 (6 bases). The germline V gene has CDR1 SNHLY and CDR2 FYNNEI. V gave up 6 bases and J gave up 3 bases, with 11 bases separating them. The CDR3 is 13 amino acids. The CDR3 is CASSLREKETQYF. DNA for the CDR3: TGTGCCAGCAGCCTCCGGGAGAAAGAGACCCAGTACTTC.

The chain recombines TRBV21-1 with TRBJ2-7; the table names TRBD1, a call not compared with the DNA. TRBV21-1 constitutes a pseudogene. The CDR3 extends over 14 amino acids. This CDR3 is CASSIRTASYEQYF. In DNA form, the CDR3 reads TGTGCCAGCAGCATTAGGACAGCCTCCTACGAGCAGTACTTC.

The CDR3 coding sequence is TGTGCCAGCAGTTTACAAAACTCCCGAGGGGGACCCCTCCACTTT. As protein: CASSLQNSRGGPLHF. The chain couples TRBV27 to TRBJ1-6; D possibly corresponds to TRBD1 (6 bases). Trimming left V 2 bases short and J 12 bases short, with 17 bases between. Germline V gene data show CDR1 as MNHEY and CDR2 as SMNVEV (reference sequence). CDR3 size: 15 residues.

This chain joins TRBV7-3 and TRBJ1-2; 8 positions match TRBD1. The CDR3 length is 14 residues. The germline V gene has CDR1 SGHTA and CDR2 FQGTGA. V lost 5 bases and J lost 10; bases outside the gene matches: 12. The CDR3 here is CASSPIGTGDAYTF. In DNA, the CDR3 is TGTGCCAGCAGCCCGATAGGGACAGGAGACGCCTACACCTTC.

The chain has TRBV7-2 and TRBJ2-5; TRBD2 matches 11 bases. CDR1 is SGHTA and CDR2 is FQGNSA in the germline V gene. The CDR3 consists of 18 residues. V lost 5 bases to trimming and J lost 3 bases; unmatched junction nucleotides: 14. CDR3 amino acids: CASSPDQLAGGPKETQYF. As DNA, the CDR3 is TGTGCCAGCAGCCCAGACCAGCTAGCGGGGGGACCGAAAGAGACCCAGTACTTC.

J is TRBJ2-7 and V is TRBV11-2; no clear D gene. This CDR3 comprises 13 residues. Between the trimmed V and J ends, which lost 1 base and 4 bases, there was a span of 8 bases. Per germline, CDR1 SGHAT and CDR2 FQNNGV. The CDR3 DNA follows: TGTGCCAGCAGCTTAGCGCAGCAATACGAGCAGTACTTC. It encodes CASSLAQQYEQYF.

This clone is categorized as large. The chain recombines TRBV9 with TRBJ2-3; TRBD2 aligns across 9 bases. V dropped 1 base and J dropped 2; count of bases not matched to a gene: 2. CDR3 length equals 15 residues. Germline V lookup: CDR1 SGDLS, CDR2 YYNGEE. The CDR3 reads CASSVLAGPTDTQYF. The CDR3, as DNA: TGTGCCAGCAGCGTACTAGCGGGGCCCACAGATACGCAGTATTTT. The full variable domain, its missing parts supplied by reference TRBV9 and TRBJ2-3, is DSGVTQTPKHLITATGQRVTLRCSPRSGDLSVYWYQQSLDQGLQFLIQYYNGEERAKGNILERFSAQQFPDLHSELNLSSLELGDSALYFCASSVLAGPTDTQYFGPGTRLTVL.

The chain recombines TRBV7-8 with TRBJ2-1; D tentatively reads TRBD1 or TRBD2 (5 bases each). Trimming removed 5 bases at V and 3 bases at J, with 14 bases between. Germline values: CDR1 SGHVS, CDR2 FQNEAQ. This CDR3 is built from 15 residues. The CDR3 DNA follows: TGTGCCAGCAGCCCGCGAGGGGAACACTACAATGAGCAGTTCTTC. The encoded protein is CASSPRGEHYNEQFF.

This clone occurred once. CDR3 residues: CASNHSQGLSYEQYF. CDR3 nucleotide sequence: TGCGCCAGCAACCATTCACAGGGCTTATCCTACGAGCAGTACTTC. This chain connects TRBV10-1 to TRBJ2-7; a possible D gene is TRBD1 (6 bases). The CDR3 covers 15 residues. Germline V gene sequence: CDR1 WNHNN, CDR2 SYGVQD (reference sequence). Trimming shortened V by 7 bases and J by 1 base, and 17 bases separated the two germline ends.

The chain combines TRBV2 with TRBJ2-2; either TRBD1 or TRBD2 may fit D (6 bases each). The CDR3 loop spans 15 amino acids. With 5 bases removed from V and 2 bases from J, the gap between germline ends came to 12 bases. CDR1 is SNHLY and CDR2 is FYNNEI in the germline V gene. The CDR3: CASSLLGGNTGELFF. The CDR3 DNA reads TGTGCCAGCAGTCTACTCGGGGGCAACACCGGGGAGCTGTTTTTT.

The CDR3: CASRTQNPFGPETGELFF. The CDR3 nucleotides read TGTGCCAGTAGGACACAGAATCCATTCGGACCCGAGACCGGGGAGCTGTTTTTT. The rearrangement links TRBV19 to TRBJ2-2, with unresolved D. Trimming removed 6 bases from V and 5 bases from J, with 25 bases in between. The germline CDR1 and CDR2 sequences are LNHDA and SQIVND (reference sequence). The CDR3 is 18 residues long. Using reference TRBV19 and TRBJ2-2 for the parts outside the CDR3, the full variable domain is DGGITQSPKYLFRKEGQNVTLSCEQNLNHDAMYWYRQDPGQGLRLIYYSQIVNDFQKGDIAEGYSVSREKKESFPLTVTSAQKNPTAFYLCASRTQNPFGPETGELFFGEGSRLTVL.

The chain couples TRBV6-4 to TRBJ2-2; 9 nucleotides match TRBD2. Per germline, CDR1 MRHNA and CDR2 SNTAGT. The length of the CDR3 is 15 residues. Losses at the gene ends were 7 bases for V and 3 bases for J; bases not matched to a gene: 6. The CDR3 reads CASKGLATDTGELFF. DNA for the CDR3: TGTGCCAGCAAAGGACTAGCGACGGACACCGGGGAGCTGTTTTTT.

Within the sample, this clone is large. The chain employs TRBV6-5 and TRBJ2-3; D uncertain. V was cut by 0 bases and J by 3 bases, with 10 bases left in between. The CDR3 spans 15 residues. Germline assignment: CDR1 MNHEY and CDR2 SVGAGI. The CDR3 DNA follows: TGTGCCAGCAGTTACTCGCGAGATGGAACAGATACGCAGTATTTT. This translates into CASSYSRDGTDTQYF.

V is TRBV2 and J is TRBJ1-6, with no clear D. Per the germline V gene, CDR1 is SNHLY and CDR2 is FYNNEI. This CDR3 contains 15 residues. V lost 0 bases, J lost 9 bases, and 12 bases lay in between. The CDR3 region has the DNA TGTGCCAGCAGTGAAGCAGGGCAGGCTGGTTCACCCCTCCACTTT. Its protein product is CASSEAGQAGSPLHF.

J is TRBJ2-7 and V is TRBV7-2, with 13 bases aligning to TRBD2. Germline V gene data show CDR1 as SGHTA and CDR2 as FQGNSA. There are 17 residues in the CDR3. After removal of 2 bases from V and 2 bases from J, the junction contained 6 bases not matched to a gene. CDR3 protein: CASSLTIGLAGAYEQYF. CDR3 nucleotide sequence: TGTGCCAGCAGCTTAACTATTGGACTAGCGGGGGCCTACGAGCAGTACTTC.

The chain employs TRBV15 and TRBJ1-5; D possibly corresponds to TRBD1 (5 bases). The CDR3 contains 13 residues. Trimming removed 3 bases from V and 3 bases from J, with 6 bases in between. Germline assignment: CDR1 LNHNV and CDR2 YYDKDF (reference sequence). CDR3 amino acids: CATSRGPNQPQHF. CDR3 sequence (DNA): TGTGCCACCAGCAGGGGACCCAATCAGCCCCAGCATTTT.

CDR3 sequence reads: CASSQDWAGALDTEAFF. The DNA of the CDR3 is TGCGCCAGCAGCCAAGATTGGGCAGGGGCCCTAGATACTGAAGCTTTCTTT. The chain joins TRBV4-1 to TRBJ1-1, with D perhaps matching TRBD1 (6 bases). The CDR3 consists of 17 residues. Trimming took off 0 bases at V and 5 bases at J, with 19 bases between the two ends. Germline CDR1 and CDR2: MGHRA and YSYEKL.

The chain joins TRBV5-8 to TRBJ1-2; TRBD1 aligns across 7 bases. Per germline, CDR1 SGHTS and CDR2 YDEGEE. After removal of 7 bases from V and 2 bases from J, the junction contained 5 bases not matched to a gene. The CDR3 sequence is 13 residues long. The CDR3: CASLGQSNYGYTF. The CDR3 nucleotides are TGTGCCAGCTTGGGACAGTCGAACTATGGCTACACCTTC.

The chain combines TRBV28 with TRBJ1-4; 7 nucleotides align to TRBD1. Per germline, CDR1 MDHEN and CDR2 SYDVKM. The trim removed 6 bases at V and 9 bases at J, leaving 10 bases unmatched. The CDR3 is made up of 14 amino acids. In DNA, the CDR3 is TGTGCCAGCAGCTTGACAGGGAGGGATCAAAAACTGTTTTTT. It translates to CASSLTGRDQKLFF. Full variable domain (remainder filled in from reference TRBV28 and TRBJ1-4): DVKVTQSSRYLVKRTGEKVFLECVQDMDHENMFWYRQDPGLGLRLIYFSYDVKMKEKGDIPEGYSVSREKKERFSLILESASTNQTSMYLCASSLTGRDQKLFFGSGTQLSVL.

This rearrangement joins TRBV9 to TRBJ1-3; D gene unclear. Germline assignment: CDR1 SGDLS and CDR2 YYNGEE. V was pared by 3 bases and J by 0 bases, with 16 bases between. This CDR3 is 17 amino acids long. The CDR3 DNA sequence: TGTGCCAGCAGCGATCCTAAAACCACGACCTCTGGAAACACCATATATTTT. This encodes CASSDPKTTTSGNTIYF. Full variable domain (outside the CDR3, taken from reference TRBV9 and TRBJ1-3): DSGVTQTPKHLITATGQRVTLRCSPRSGDLSVYWYQQSLDQGLQFLIQYYNGEERAKGNILERFSAQQFPDLHSELNLSSLELGDSALYFCASSDPKTTTSGNTIYFGEGSWLTVV.